The present T cell receptor (beta chain) was sequenced within a study of blood T cells in healthy people across ages. Study outcomes and limitations: Unsorted PBMC material precluded a definitive naive versus antigen-experienced comparison.

Together with a sample-barcoded 5' primer, a J-beta primer mix was included in a second PCR lasting about 7 to 11 cycles. TCRdb called the 5' RACE reads again in MiXCR, with one record for every CDR3 protein. The table lists hundreds of thousands of distinct CDR3 sequences, around two thirds of them singletons. Points on this clonotype: The antigen is undetermined. Germline is not matched at one junction end, which may reflect a read error.

Germline CDR1 DFQATT, CDR2 SNEGSKA (reference sequence). This CDR3 is 13 amino acids long. This receptor was identified in a man aged 25-45 years in good health. The chain couples TRBV20-1 to TRBJ1-6; D possibly corresponds to TRBD1 (5 bases). Sequencing was carried out using blood. CDR3 DNA: TGCAGTGCCAGAGAGGGGTCGGATTCACCCCTCCACTTT. Translating it yields CSAREGSDSPLHF.